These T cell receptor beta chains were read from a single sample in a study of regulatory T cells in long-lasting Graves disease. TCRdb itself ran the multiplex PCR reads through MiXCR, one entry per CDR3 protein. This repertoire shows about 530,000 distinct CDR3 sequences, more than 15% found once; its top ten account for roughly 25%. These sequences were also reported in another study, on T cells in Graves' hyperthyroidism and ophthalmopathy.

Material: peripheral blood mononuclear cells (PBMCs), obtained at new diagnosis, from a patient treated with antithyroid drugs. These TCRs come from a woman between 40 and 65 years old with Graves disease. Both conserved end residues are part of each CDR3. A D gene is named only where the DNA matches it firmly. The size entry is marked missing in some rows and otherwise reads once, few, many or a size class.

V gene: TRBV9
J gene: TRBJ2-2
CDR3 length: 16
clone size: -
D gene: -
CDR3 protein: CASSGGVRGYTGELFF
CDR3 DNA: TGTGCCAGCAGCGGGGGGGTTCGGGGGTACACCGGGGAGCTGTTTTTT

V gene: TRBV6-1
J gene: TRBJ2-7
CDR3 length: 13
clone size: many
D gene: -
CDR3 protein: CASTHRVSYEQYF
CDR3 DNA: TGTGCCAGCACCCACAGGGTCTCCTACGAGCAGTACTTC

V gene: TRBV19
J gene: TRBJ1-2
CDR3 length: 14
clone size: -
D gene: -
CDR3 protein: CASSIGQTSYGYTF
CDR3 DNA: TGTGCCAGTAGTATTGGCCAGACGAGCTATGGCTACACCTTC

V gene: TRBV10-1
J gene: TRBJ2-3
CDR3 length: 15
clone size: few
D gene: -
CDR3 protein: CASSEQSLGSDTQYF
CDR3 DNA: TGCGCCAGCAGTGAGCAGAGCCTGGGGTCAGATACGCAGTATTTT

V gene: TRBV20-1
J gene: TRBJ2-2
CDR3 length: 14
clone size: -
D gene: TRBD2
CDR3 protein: CSARTSGGIGELFF
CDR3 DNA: TGCAGTGCAAGAACTAGCGGGGGGATCGGGGAGCTGTTTTTT

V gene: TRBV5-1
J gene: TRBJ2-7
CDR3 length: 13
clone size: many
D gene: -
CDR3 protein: CASSTRTTYEQYF
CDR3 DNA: TGCGCCAGCAGCACCCGGACTACATACGAGCAGTACTTC

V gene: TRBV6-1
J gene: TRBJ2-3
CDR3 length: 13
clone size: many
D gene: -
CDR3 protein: CASSTPPLLTQYF
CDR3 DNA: TGTGCCAGCAGCACTCCCCCACTTCTTACGCAGTATTTT

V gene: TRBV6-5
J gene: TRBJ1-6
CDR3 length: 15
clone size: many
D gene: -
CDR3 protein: CASSYSGRNNSPLHF
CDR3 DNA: TGTGCCAGCAGTTACTCGGGTCGGAATAATTCACCCCTCCACTTT

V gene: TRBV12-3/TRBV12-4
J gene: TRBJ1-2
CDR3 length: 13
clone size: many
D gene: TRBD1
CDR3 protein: CASSHGGGTGYTF
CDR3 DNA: TGTGCCAGCAGTCACGGAGGGGGCACTGGCTACACCTTC

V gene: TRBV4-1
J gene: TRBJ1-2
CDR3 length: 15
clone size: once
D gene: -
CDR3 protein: CASSQPGQGNYGYTF
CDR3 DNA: TGCGCCAGCAGCCAACCGGGTCAGGGCAACTATGGCTACACCTTC

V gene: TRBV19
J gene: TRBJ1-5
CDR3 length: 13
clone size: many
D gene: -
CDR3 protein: CASSMGGNQPQHF
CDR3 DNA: TGTGCCAGTAGTATGGGGGGTAATCAGCCCCAGCATTTT

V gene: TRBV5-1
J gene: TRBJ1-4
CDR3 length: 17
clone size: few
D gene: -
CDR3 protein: CASSLLSTQGSNEKLFF
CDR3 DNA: TGCGCCAGCAGCTTACTCTCCACACAGGGAAGTAATGAAAAACTGTTTTTT

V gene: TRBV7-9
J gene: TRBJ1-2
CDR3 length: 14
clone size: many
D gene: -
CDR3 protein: CASSLAGADYGYTF
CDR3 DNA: TGTGCCAGCAGCTTAGCGGGGGCAGACTATGGCTACACCTTC

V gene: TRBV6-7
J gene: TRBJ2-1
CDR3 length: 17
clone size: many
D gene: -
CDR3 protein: CASSYGRTVIRYNEQFF
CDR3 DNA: TGTGCCAGCAGTTACGGGCGGACAGTTATACGTTACAATGAGCAGTTCTTC

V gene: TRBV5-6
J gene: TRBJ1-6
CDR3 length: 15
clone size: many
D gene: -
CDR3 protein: CASSLGDARGSPLHF
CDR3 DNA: TGTGCCAGCAGCTTGGGGGACGCCCGTGGGTCACCCCTCCACTTT

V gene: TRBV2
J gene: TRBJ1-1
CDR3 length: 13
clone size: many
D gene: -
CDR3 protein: CASSEEENTEAFF
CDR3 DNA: TGTGCCAGCAGTGAAGAAGAGAACACTGAAGCTTTCTTT

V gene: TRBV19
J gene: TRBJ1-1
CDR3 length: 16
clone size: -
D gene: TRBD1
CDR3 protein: CASITRQGGMNTEAFF
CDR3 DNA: TGTGCCAGTATTACCCGACAGGGGGGCATGAACACTGAAGCTTTCTTT

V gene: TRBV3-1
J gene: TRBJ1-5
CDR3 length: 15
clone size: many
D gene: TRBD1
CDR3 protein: CASSAQGASNQPQHF
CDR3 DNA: TGTGCCAGCAGCGCACAGGGGGCCAGCAATCAGCCCCAGCATTTT

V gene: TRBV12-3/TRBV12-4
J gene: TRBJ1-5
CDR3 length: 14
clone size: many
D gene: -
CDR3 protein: CASRDRDIYQPQHF
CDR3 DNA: TGTGCCAGCAGAGACAGAGACATTTATCAGCCCCAGCATTTT

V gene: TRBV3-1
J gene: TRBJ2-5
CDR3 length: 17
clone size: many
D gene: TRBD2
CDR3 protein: CASSHDKERGGRETQYF
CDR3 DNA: TGTGCCAGCAGCCATGACAAAGAGCGGGGGGGTCGAGAGACCCAGTACTTC

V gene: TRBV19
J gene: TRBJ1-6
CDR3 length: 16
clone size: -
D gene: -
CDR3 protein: CASSISGFGLNSPLHF
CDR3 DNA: TGTGCCAGTAGTATAAGCGGATTCGGACTGAATTCACCCCTCCACTTT

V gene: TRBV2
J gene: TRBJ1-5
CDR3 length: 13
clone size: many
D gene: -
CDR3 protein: CASSDSYGQPQHF
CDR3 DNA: TGTGCCAGCAGTGATAGTTACGGACAGCCCCAGCATTTT

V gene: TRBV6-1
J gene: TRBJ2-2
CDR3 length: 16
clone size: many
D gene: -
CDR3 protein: CASTPLVGSNTGELFF
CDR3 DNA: TGTGCCAGCACCCCCCTTGTGGGATCTAACACCGGGGAGCTGTTTTTT

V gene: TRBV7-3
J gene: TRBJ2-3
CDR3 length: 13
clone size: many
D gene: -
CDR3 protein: CASSLRGSDTQYF
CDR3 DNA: TGTGCCAGCAGCTTGAGGGGATCAGATACGCAGTATTTT

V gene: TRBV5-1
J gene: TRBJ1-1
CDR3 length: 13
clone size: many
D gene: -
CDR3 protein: CASRLGGETEAFF
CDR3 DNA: TGCGCCAGCAGACTCGGGGGCGAGACTGAAGCTTTCTTT

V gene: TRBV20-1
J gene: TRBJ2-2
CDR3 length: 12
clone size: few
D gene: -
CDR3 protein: CSAVGGTGELFF
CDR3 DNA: TGCAGTGCTGTGGGGGGAACCGGGGAGCTGTTTTTT

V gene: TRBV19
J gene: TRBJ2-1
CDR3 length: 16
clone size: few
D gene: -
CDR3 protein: CASSKGNPSSYNEQFF
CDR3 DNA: TGTGCCAGTAGTAAAGGGAATCCGAGCTCCTACAATGAGCAGTTCTTC

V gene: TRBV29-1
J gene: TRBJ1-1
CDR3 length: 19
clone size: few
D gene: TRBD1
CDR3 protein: CSVYGLPLQDRLLNTEAFF
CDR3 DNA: TGCAGCGTTTACGGGTTGCCCCTACAGGACAGGCTGCTGAACACTGAAGCTTTCTTT

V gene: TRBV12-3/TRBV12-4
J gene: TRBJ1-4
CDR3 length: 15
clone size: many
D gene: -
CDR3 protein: CASSRGEATNEKLFF
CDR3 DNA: TGTGCCAGCAGCCGGGGGGAAGCAACTAATGAAAAACTGTTTTTT

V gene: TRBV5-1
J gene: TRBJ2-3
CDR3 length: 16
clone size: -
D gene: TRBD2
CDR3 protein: CASSLEASGNPDTQYF
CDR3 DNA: TGCGCCAGCAGCTTGGAGGCTAGCGGCAACCCCGATACGCAGTATTTT

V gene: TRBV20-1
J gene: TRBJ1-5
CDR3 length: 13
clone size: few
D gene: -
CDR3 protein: CSVSEDLNQPQHF
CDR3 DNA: TGCAGTGTTAGTGAGGACCTCAATCAGCCCCAGCATTTT

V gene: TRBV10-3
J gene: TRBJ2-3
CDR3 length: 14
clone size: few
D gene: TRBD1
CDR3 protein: CAISGTGRTDTQYF
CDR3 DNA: TGTGCCATCAGTGGGACAGGCCGCACAGATACGCAGTATTTT

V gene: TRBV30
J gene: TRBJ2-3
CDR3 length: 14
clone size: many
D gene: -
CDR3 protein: CAWGLGGATDTQYF
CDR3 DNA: TGTGCCTGGGGCTTGGGCGGCGCCACAGATACGCAGTATTTT